The 23 T cell receptor beta chains reported below all come from one sample, sequenced in a study of T cell responses to AZD1222 COVID-19 vaccine. TCRdb's copy holds only in-frame clones and misses some; the assay was immunoSEQ multiplex PCR. Here the sample spans approximately 140,000 clones, 85% to 95% being singletons. Sequencing was performed on peripheral blood, taken on day 0 of MenACWY control vaccination. Source of these receptors: an adult in good health.

The sample holds a few counts of this clone. This sequence joins TRBV27 and TRBJ1-3; TRBD1 might be the D (6 bases). V was pared by 5 bases and J by 1 base, with 12 bases between. Germline V lookup: CDR1 MNHEY, CDR2 SMNVEV (reference sequence). CDR3 length: 15 amino acids. DNA for the CDR3: TGTGCCAGCAGTCAAAAAGGGGGGTCTGGAAACACCATATATTTT. As protein: CASSQKGGSGNTIYF.

The V and J genes are TRBV18 and TRBJ2-2, with a possible D match to TRBD1 (5 bases). Between the trimmed V and J ends, which lost 3 bases and 1 base, there was a span of 6 bases. Per the germline V gene, CDR1 is KGHSH and CDR2 is LQKENI. This CDR3 has 14 amino acids. The CDR3 loop is CASSPGQNTGELFF. CDR3 bases: TGTGCCAGCTCACCTGGACAGAACACCGGGGAGCTGTTTTTT.

The chain carries TRBV28 and TRBJ2-7; D is ambiguous. The ends were cut back, 6 bases at V and 0 bases at J, with 12 bases in the middle. This CDR3 is 14 amino acids long. Germline V gene data show CDR1 as MDHEN and CDR2 as SYDVKM. In nucleotides, the CDR3 is TGTGCCAGCAGGAACGGCGGCAGCTCCTACGAGCAGTACTTC. It codes for CASRNGGSSYEQYF.

The rearrangement links TRBV5-1 to TRBJ1-1; 10 bases match TRBD1. V was pared by 9 bases and J by 2 bases, with 13 bases of the junction left unmatched. Germline V gene sequence: CDR1 SGHRS, CDR2 YFSETQ. The CDR3 loop spans 16 amino acids. The CDR3 sequence: CATGSGQGLLNTEAFF. The CDR3 region has the DNA TGCGCCACCGGCTCGGGACAGGGGCTCCTCAACACTGAAGCTTTCTTT.

This clone appeared a single time. This chain connects TRBV24-1 to TRBJ2-6; TRBD1 agrees at 10 bases. V trimming: 5 bases; J trimming: 3 bases; junction bases outside the gene matches: 12. Germline CDR1 KGHDR, CDR2 SFDVKD. This CDR3 has 19 residues. CDR3: CATSASPGQGFFGANVLTF. The CDR3 DNA reads TGTGCCACCAGTGCTTCTCCGGGACAGGGGTTTTTTGGGGCCAACGTCCTGACTTTC.

V is TRBV10-3 and J is TRBJ2-7; no definite D call. CDR3 length equals 13 residues. Deletions cut 2 bases from V and 7 bases from J, with 12 bases between. The V gene's germline CDR1 is ENHRY and CDR2 SYGVKD. CDR3 region: CAISEDGILEQYF. In DNA, the CDR3 is TGTGCCATCAGTGAGGATGGGATATTGGAGCAGTACTTC.

The J gene is TRBJ1-5, the V gene TRBV19; unclear D gene. The germline V gene encodes CDR1 LNHDA and CDR2 SQIVND (reference sequence). V lost 7 bases and J lost 4, with 14 bases in between. The CDR3 covers 14 residues. The CDR3 protein is CASTESPWNQPQHF. In DNA form, the CDR3 reads TGTGCCAGTACGGAGTCACCCTGGAATCAGCCCCAGCATTTT.

The chain uses TRBV28 and TRBJ2-3; D remains unclear. Germline V gene sequence: CDR1 MDHEN, CDR2 SYDVKM. This CDR3 region has 12 residues. Trimming took 5 bases from V and 11 from J, leaving 14 bases between them. For the CDR3, the DNA is TGTGCCAGCAGTAAGCAAAAGGCGGTGCAGTATTTT. This encodes CASSKQKAVQYF.

The rearrangement joins TRBV19 to TRBJ2-6; D possibly corresponds to TRBD1 (5 bases). Per the germline V gene, CDR1 is LNHDA and CDR2 is SQIVND (reference sequence). The CDR3 is 15 amino acids. V gave up 3 bases and J gave up 4 bases, with 10 bases separating them. Here the CDR3 reads CASSIRVGGANVLTF. Written as DNA, the CDR3 is TGTGCCAGTAGTATCAGGGTGGGCGGGGCCAACGTCCTGACTTTC.

The genes are TRBV12-3 or TRBV12-4 and TRBJ2-7; D may match TRBD1 or TRBD2 (5 bases each). CDR3 length equals 12 residues. Trimming removed 3 bases at V and 7 bases at J, with 10 bases between. The DNA for the CDR3 is TGTGCCAGCAGTTTGGGGGTTGGAGAGCAGTACTTC. It codes for CASSLGVGEQYF.

This sequence joins TRBV7-2 and TRBJ2-5, with a tentative D call TRBD1 (5 bases). The ends were cut back, 5 bases at V and 7 bases at J, with 14 bases in the middle. This CDR3 spans 13 amino acids. Per the germline V gene, CDR1 is SGHTA and CDR2 is FQGNSA. This chain's CDR3 is CASSLDILGTQYF. The CDR3 DNA is TGTGCCAGCAGCCTGGACATTTTAGGGACCCAGTACTTC.

The rearrangement joins TRBV30 to TRBJ1-6; no reliable D call. The CDR3 is made up of 14 amino acids. The V end was cut by 4 bases, the J end by 10 bases, with 17 bases between. CDR1 is GTSNPN, CDR2 SVGIG, per germline (reference sequence). Here the CDR3 DNA reads TGTGCCTGGAAAGCTGGGCCTCGACGATCACCCCTCCACTTT. Amino acid sequence: CAWKAGPRRSPLHF.

J is TRBJ1-1 and V is TRBV6-5; D is unclear. Germline lookup yields CDR1 MNHEY and CDR2 SVGAGI. V was trimmed by 2 bases and J by 5 bases, leaving 12 bases between them. The CDR3 contains 14 residues. The DNA for the CDR3 is TGTGCCAGCAGTTACGGGATCGCGGGAACTGAAGCTTTCTTT. Translation gives CASSYGIAGTEAFF.

The chain carries TRBV7-2 and TRBJ2-7, with TRBD2 matching over 7 bases. The CDR3 contains 13 residues. Per germline, CDR1 SGHTA and CDR2 FQGNSA. The V segment lost 3 bases and the J segment 6 bases; nucleotides outside the gene matches: 5. The CDR3, as DNA: TGTGCCAGCAGCTTGGCGGGAGAAGGCGAGCAGTACTTC. Translating it yields CASSLAGEGEQYF.

This sequence joins TRBV16 and TRBJ1-6, with a weak D call TRBD1 (5 bases). V dropped 7 bases and J dropped 8 bases, with 18 bases sitting between them. Germline lookup yields CDR1 KGHSY and CDR2 FQNENV. The CDR3 runs to 15 residues. CDR3 coding DNA: TGTGCCAGCACTACCATTCAGGGCGAGGATTCACCCCTCCACTTT. It specifies CASTTIQGEDSPLHF.

This clone was found once. This CDR3 is CASSFPQGELFF. CDR3 sequence (DNA): TGTGCCAGCAGCTTTCCTCAGGGGGAACTGTTTTTT. The chain is built from TRBV5-4 and TRBJ1-4; 7 nucleotides align to TRBD1. V was pared by 2 bases and J by 12 bases, with 4 bases of the junction left unmatched. The CDR3 has 12 residues. Germline lookup yields CDR1 SGHNT and CDR2 YYREEE (reference sequence).

This rearrangement joins TRBV7-2 to TRBJ1-4; the D is unclear. The CDR3 consists of 13 residues. Germline CDR1 reads SGHTA; CDR2 reads FQGNSA. Trimming stripped 1 base from V and 6 bases from J, with 6 bases between. The CDR3 protein is CASSLGQYEKLFF. The CDR3 region has the DNA TGTGCCAGCAGCTTAGGGCAGTATGAAAAACTGTTTTTT.

The chain uses TRBV10-2 and TRBJ2-3; a possible D gene is TRBD1 (6 bases). Germline assignment: CDR1 WSHSY and CDR2 SAAADI. Trimming removed 6 bases from V and 2 bases from J, with 15 bases in between. The CDR3 spans 15 residues. CDR3 nucleotides: TGCGCCAGCAGGCAAGAACAGGGAATCACAGATACGCAGTATTTT. Its translation: CASRQEQGITDTQYF.

The chain has TRBV7-3 and TRBJ1-1; D not certain. Looked up from germline, CDR1 is SGHTA and CDR2 is FQGTGA. V was shortened by 3 bases and J by 3 bases, with 11 bases between the two germline ends. CDR3 length equals 14 residues. CDR3 amino acids: CASSFRLVDTEAFF. The CDR3 DNA is TGTGCCAGCAGCTTTAGATTGGTCGACACTGAAGCTTTCTTT.

The V and J genes are TRBV14 and TRBJ2-7, with TRBD1 as a possible D gene (5 bases). Germline CDR1 and CDR2: SGHDN and FVKESK. The CDR3 length is 14 residues. The V end was cut by 3 bases, the J end by 6 bases, with 15 bases between. CDR3 sequence (DNA): TGTGCCAGCAGCCACTTACAGGTTTATAGCGAGCAGTACTTC. This sequence encodes CASSHLQVYSEQYF.

CDR3 nucleotides: TGTGCCAGCAGCCAGGACAGGGCAAGGATTCAGTACTTC. Translated: CASSQDRARIQYF. The V gene is TRBV5-4, the J gene TRBJ2-4, with 8 bases lining up with TRBD1. The CDR3 is 13 residues long. Germline assignment: CDR1 SGHNT and CDR2 YYREEE (reference sequence). The V and J ends lost 4 bases and 10 bases, in that order; junction bases with no gene match: 7.

V gene TRBV5-1 combines with J gene TRBJ1-4, with 8 nucleotides matching TRBD1. J gave up 4 bases and V 3 bases, and 5 bases lay outside the gene matches. Looked up from germline, CDR1 is SGHRS and CDR2 is YFSETQ. This CDR3 region has 15 residues. This CDR3 reads CASSWGTGFNEKLFF. As DNA, the CDR3 is TGCGCCAGCAGCTGGGGGACAGGTTTTAATGAAAAACTGTTTTTT.

This clone was recorded only once. The rearrangement links TRBV13 to TRBJ2-7; D may correspond to TRBD1 or TRBD2 (5 bases each). Between the trimmed V and J ends, which lost 2 bases and 2 bases, there was a span of 13 bases. The CDR3 has 15 residues. CDR1 is PRHDT, CDR2 FYEKMQ, per germline (reference sequence). The CDR3 spells CASSLRGDFPYEQYF. The CDR3 DNA reads as TGTGCCAGCAGCTTAAGGGGAGACTTTCCCTACGAGCAGTACTTC.